These T cell receptor beta chains were read from a single sample in a study of OX40 agonist ivuxolimab in advanced cancers. Generated by immunoSEQ multiplex PCR, the TCRdb table keeps only in-frame clones and is missing some. The sample has about 59,000 clones; approximately 90% are singletons. The specimen was CD4+ or CD8+ T cells sorted from blood, collected in a trial of the OX40 agonist ivuxolimab. The origin of the receptors is an adult with an advanced solid tumor such as melanoma, head and neck, liver or kidney cancer. Both conserved end residues are part of each CDR3. Each record gives: CDR3 DNA, CDR3 protein, clone size, J gene, V gene, D gene, CDR3 length. The D gene is left open where the match is weak. Clone size is given for some rows only: seen once, a few or many times, or a class if the clone is expanded.

DNA: TGTGCCAGCAGTTATCTATTCCGGGACAATGAGCAGTTCTTC
CDR3: CASSYLFRDNEQFF
size: -
J: TRBJ2-1
V: TRBV6-5
D: -
length: 14

DNA: TGCGCCAGCAGCTTGACTAGCGGACCACCCAGCTCCTACAATGAGCAGTTCTTC
CDR3: CASSLTSGPPSSYNEQFF
size: few
J: TRBJ2-1
V: TRBV5-1
D: TRBD2
length: 18

DNA: TGTGCCAGCAGCCCTCGGAGCGGGAGTGCCGGGGAGCTGTTTTTT
CDR3: CASSPRSGSAGELFF
size: -
J: TRBJ2-2
V: TRBV11-2
D: TRBD2
length: 15

DNA: TGTGCCAGCAGCCAAGCAGGGGCGGACATTCAGTACTTC
CDR3: CASSQAGADIQYF
size: medium-sized
J: TRBJ2-4
V: TRBV4-2
D: -
length: 13

DNA: TGTGCCAGCAGCTTAGCGAGATCAGCGGGAGTTTTCACCGGGGAGCTGTTTTTT
CDR3: CASSLARSAGVFTGELFF
size: -
J: TRBJ2-2
V: TRBV7-9
D: TRBD2
length: 18

DNA: TGTGCCAGCAGCTTACGGGACGAGTACAATGAGCAGTTCTTC
CDR3: CASSLRDEYNEQFF
size: -
J: TRBJ2-1
V: TRBV7-8
D: -
length: 14

DNA: TGTGCCAGCAGCTTGAGAGCGGGAGAGGGCACAGATACGCAGTATTTT
CDR3: CASSLRAGEGTDTQYF
size: few
J: TRBJ2-3
V: TRBV7-9
D: TRBD2
length: 16

DNA: TGTGCCAGCAGTGAAGGATGGCAGGGGGCCATTCAGTACTTC
CDR3: CASSEGWQGAIQYF
size: -
J: TRBJ2-4
V: TRBV6-1
D: TRBD1
length: 14

DNA: TGTGCCAGCAGCTTAACGGCCAGGGCGAGTACGCAGTATTTT
CDR3: CASSLTARASTQYF
size: -
J: TRBJ2-3
V: TRBV7-3
D: -
length: 14

DNA: TGTGCCAGCAGCCAGACTAGCGATCCCTCCTACGAGCAGTACTTC
CDR3: CASSQTSDPSYEQYF
size: -
J: TRBJ2-7
V: TRBV7-2
D: TRBD2
length: 15

DNA: TGTGCCAGCAGTGAGGGGGGGGCTTGCACCTTC
CDR3: CASSEGGACTF
size: -
J: TRBJ1-2
V: TRBV2
D: -
length: 11

DNA: TGTGCCGGAGCTAGCGGGGGAAGCACAGATACGCAGTATTTT
CDR3: CAGASGGSTDTQYF
size: -
J: TRBJ2-3
V: TRBV6-6
D: TRBD2
length: 14

DNA: TGTGCCAGCAGACCCACAGGGGGGACAGCAGAGACCCAGTACTTC
CDR3: CASRPTGGTAETQYF
size: -
J: TRBJ2-5
V: TRBV6-5
D: TRBD1
length: 15

DNA: TGTGCCAGCAGCCGTCAGTCCTCGAACACTGAAGCTTTCTTT
CDR3: CASSRQSSNTEAFF
size: -
J: TRBJ1-1
V: TRBV14
D: -
length: 14

DNA: TGTGCCAGCAGCCCCCGGACGGTGAACACTGAAGCTTTCTTT
CDR3: CASSPRTVNTEAFF
size: once
J: TRBJ1-1
V: TRBV7-2
D: -
length: 14

DNA: TGTGCCAGCAGTGAACAGGGGGCAGCCGAGCAGTACTTC
CDR3: CASSEQGAAEQYF
size: -
J: TRBJ2-7
V: TRBV6-5
D: TRBD1
length: 13

DNA: TGTGCCAGTAGTCTCCCCGGAGGGACATTTGGGACCCAGTACTTC
CDR3: CASSLPGGTFGTQYF
size: few
J: TRBJ2-5
V: TRBV19
D: -
length: 15

DNA: TGTGCCAGCAGTGAGTCCCGGGACCTCTACGAGCAGTACTTC
CDR3: CASSESRDLYEQYF
size: -
J: TRBJ2-7
V: TRBV6-1
D: -
length: 14

DNA: TGTGCCACCAGCAGGGACCCTAATGAAAAACTGTTTTTT
CDR3: CATSRDPNEKLFF
size: -
J: TRBJ1-4
V: TRBV15
D: -
length: 13

DNA: TGTGCCAGCAGTGTAACCAAACGCACAGATACGCAGTATTTT
CDR3: CASSVTKRTDTQYF
size: -
J: TRBJ2-3
V: TRBV6-1
D: -
length: 14

DNA: TGTGCCAGCTCACCCCCACTGGGCCAAGAGACCCAGTACTTC
CDR3: CASSPPLGQETQYF
size: -
J: TRBJ2-5
V: TRBV18
D: -
length: 14

DNA: TGTGCCAGTAGTATAACCTCCCGGGCTGAAGCTTTCTTT
CDR3: CASSITSRAEAFF
size: -
J: TRBJ1-1
V: TRBV19
D: -
length: 13

DNA: TGTGCCAGCTCACCATTTAGCAATCAGCCCCAGCATTTT
CDR3: CASSPFSNQPQHF
size: -
J: TRBJ1-5
V: TRBV18
D: -
length: 13

DNA: TGCGCCAGCAGCTTGGACCCCCTAGTCAATGAGCAGTTCTTC
CDR3: CASSLDPLVNEQFF
size: -
J: TRBJ2-1
V: TRBV5-1
D: -
length: 14

DNA: TGTGCCAGCAGCATTACGACAGGGGGGTATAGCAATCAGCCCCAGCATTTT
CDR3: CASSITTGGYSNQPQHF
size: -
J: TRBJ1-5
V: TRBV7-9
D: TRBD1
length: 17

DNA: TGCGCCAGCAGCTTGGAAGGGACTGGAAACACCATATATTTT
CDR3: CASSLEGTGNTIYF
size: -
J: TRBJ1-3
V: TRBV5-1
D: -
length: 14

DNA: TGTGCCAGCAGTTACTCAGGGACAGGGGGAAACACTGAAGCTTTCTTT
CDR3: CASSYSGTGGNTEAFF
size: -
J: TRBJ1-1
V: TRBV6-5
D: TRBD1
length: 16

DNA: TGCGCCAGCAGCTTAAGCCTAGGGGGGATCAATGAGCAGTTCTTC
CDR3: CASSLSLGGINEQFF
size: -
J: TRBJ2-1
V: TRBV5-1
D: -
length: 15

DNA: TGCGCCAGCAGCGCGGGACACCTCTCCTACGAGCAGTACTTC
CDR3: CASSAGHLSYEQYF
size: -
J: TRBJ2-7
V: TRBV5-1
D: -
length: 14

DNA: TGTGCCAGCAGTCTCCGTCCGAACACTGAAGCTTTCTTT
CDR3: CASSLRPNTEAFF
size: -
J: TRBJ1-1
V: TRBV28
D: -
length: 13

DNA: TGCGCCAGCAGTCCCGACAGGGACCCCTACGAGCAGTACTTC
CDR3: CASSPDRDPYEQYF
size: -
J: TRBJ2-7
V: TRBV23-1
D: TRBD1
length: 14

DNA: TGTGCCAGCAGTCCCGACGTAGAGGCCTACAATGAGCAGTTCTTC
CDR3: CASSPDVEAYNEQFF
size: few
J: TRBJ2-1
V: TRBV27
D: -
length: 15

DNA: TGTGCCAGCAGGGGGACAGGGGGGCAGCCCCAGCATTTT
CDR3: CASRGTGGQPQHF
size: -
J: TRBJ1-5
V: TRBV25-1
D: TRBD1
length: 13

DNA: TGTGCCAGCAGTTTTAGTTTAATCATGGATACGCAGTATTTT
CDR3: CASSFSLIMDTQYF
size: -
J: TRBJ2-3
V: TRBV27
D: -
length: 14

DNA: TGTGCCAGCAGGCAACCGGGACAGTTGAACTATGGCTACACCTTC
CDR3: CASRQPGQLNYGYTF
size: -
J: TRBJ1-2
V: TRBV6-5
D: TRBD1
length: 15

DNA: TGTGCTAGTGCCTCAAGCGGGTATGCCGAGCAGTTCTTC
CDR3: CASASSGYAEQFF
size: -
J: TRBJ2-1
V: TRBV12-5
D: -
length: 13

DNA: TGTGCCAGTAGTCAGAGACTAGCGGGAGAGACCCAGTACTTC
CDR3: CASSQRLAGETQYF
size: -
J: TRBJ2-5
V: TRBV19
D: TRBD2
length: 14

DNA: TGTGCCTGGAGCCTAACTACCTACGAGCAGTACTTC
CDR3: CAWSLTTYEQYF
size: medium-sized
J: TRBJ2-7
V: TRBV30
D: -
length: 12

DNA: TGTGCCAGCAGGGACGACAGGGGATCAGATACGCAGTATTTT
CDR3: CASRDDRGSDTQYF
size: -
J: TRBJ2-3
V: TRBV27
D: TRBD1
length: 14

DNA: TGTGCCAGCAGCCCGGAGATTACAGATACGCAGTATTTT
CDR3: CASSPEITDTQYF
size: -
J: TRBJ2-3
V: TRBV7-3
D: -
length: 13

DNA: TGTGCCAGCAGCCTCCGGGACCGCGGGCAGGGAGATACGCAGTATTTT
CDR3: CASSLRDRGQGDTQYF
size: -
J: TRBJ2-3
V: TRBV5-4
D: -
length: 16

DNA: TGTGCCAGCAGCATCCCCGGGACTAGCGTAAGCTCCTACAATGAGCAGTTCTTC
CDR3: CASSIPGTSVSSYNEQFF
size: -
J: TRBJ2-1
V: TRBV7-2
D: TRBD2
length: 18

DNA: TGTGCCAGCAGTACCCCGAACTCCCATGAGCAGTTCTTC
CDR3: CASSTPNSHEQFF
size: -
J: TRBJ2-1
V: TRBV28
D: -
length: 13

DNA: TGCGCCAGCAGCACATCAGGCAGCTCCTACAATGAGCAGTTCTTC
CDR3: CASSTSGSSYNEQFF
size: -
J: TRBJ2-1
V: TRBV4-3
D: -
length: 15

DNA: TGTGCCAGCAGCCAACAACCGGGACTCGAAGCTTTCTTT
CDR3: CASSQQPGLEAFF
size: -
J: TRBJ1-1
V: TRBV7-3
D: -
length: 13

DNA: TGTGCCAGCAGCCGACCGGGACTGCCGAACACTGAAGCTTTCTTT
CDR3: CASSRPGLPNTEAFF
size: -
J: TRBJ1-1
V: TRBV14
D: -
length: 15